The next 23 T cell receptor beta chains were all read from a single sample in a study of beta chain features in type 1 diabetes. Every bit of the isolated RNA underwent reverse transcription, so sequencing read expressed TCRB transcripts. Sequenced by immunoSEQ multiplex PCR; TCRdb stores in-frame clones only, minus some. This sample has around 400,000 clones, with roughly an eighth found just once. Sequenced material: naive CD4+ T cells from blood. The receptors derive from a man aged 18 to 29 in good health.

The CDR3 spells CASSLALRQGPYEQYF. The CDR3 nucleotides are TGTGCCAGCAGCTTAGCTCTCCGACAGGGGCCCTACGAGCAGTACTTC. The J gene is TRBJ2-7, the V gene TRBV7-9, with 8 bases lining up with TRBD1. V lost 0 bases and J lost 2; bases outside the gene matches: 6. The V gene's germline CDR1 is SEHNR and CDR2 FQNEAQ (reference sequence). CDR3 length equals 16 residues. The variable domain in full, completed from reference TRBV7-9 and TRBJ2-7, reads DTGVSQNPRHKITKRGQNVTFRCDPISEHNRLYWYRQTLGQGPEFLTYFQNEAQLEKSRLLSDRFSAERPKGSFSTLEIQRTEQGDSAMYLCASSLALRQGPYEQYFGPGTRLTVT.

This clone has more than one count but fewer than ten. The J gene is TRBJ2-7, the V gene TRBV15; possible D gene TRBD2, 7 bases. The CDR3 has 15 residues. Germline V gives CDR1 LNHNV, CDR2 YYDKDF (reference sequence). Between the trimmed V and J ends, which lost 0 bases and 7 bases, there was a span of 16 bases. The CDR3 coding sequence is TGTGCCACCAGCAGAGATCTAGGGGGGGGTTTGGAGCAGTACTTC. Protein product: CATSRDLGGGLEQYF.

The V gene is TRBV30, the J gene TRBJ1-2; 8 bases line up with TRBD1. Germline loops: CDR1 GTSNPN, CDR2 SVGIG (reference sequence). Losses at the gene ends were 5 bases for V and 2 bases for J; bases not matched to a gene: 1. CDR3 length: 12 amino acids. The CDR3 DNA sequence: TGTGCCTGGCGGACAGGGAACTATGGCTACACCTTC. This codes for CAWRTGNYGYTF.

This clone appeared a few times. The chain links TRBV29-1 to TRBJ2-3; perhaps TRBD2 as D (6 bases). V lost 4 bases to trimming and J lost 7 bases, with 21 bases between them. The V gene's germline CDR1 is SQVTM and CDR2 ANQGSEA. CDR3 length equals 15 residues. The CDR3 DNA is TGCAGCGTTGGGGGTCGGGAGAACGAGCGGAATACGCAGTATTTT. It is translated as CSVGGRENERNTQYF.

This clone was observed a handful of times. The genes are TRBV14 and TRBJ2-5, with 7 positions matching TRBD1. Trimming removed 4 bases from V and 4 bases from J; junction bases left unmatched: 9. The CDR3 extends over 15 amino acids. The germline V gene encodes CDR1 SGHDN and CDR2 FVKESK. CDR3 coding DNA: TGTGCCAGCAGCCGAGGACAGGCGGACTTAGAGACCCAGTACTTC. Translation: CASSRGQADLETQYF.

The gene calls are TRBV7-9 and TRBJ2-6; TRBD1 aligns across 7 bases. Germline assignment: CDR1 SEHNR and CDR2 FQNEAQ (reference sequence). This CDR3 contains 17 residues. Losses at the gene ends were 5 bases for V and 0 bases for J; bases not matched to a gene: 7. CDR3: CASSPGTAISGANVLTF. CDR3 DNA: TGTGCCAGCAGCCCCGGGACAGCCATCTCTGGGGCCAACGTCCTGACTTTC.

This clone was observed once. The CDR3, as DNA: TGTGCCAGCAGTTACGGGACAGGGGGTCGCGAGCAGTACTTC. Its translation is CASSYGTGGREQYF. The chain joins TRBV28 to TRBJ2-7, with 11 positions matching TRBD1. Germline V gene data show CDR1 as MDHEN and CDR2 as SYDVKM. This CDR3 contains 14 residues. Losses at the gene ends were 4 bases for V and 6 bases for J; bases not matched to a gene: 5.

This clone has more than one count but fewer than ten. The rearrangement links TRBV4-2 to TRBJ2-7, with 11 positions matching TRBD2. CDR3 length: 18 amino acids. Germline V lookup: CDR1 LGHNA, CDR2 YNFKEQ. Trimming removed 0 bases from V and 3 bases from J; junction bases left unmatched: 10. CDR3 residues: CASSQDALAGGPFYEQYF. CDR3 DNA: TGTGCCAGCAGCCAAGATGCATTAGCGGGAGGGCCCTTCTACGAGCAGTACTTC.

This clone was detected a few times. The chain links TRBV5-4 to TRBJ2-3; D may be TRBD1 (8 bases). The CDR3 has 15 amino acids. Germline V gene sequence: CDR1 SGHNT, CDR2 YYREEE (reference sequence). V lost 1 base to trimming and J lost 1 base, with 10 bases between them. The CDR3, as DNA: TGTGCCAGCAGCTTGACAGGGGGGGGCACAGATACGCAGTATTTT. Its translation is CASSLTGGGTDTQYF.

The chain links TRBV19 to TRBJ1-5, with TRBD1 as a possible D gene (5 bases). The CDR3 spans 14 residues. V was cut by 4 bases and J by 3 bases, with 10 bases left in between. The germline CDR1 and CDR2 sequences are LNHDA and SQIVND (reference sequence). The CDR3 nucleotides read TGTGCCAGTAGTAGCAGGGTTACCAATCAGCCCCAGCATTTT. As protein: CASSSRVTNQPQHF.

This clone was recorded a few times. CDR3 residues: CASSLSQMNTEAFF. The CDR3 DNA sequence: TGTGCCAGCAGTTTATCACAGATGAACACTGAAGCTTTCTTT. The chain combines TRBV28 with TRBJ1-1; D is undetermined. Trimming stripped 1 base from V and 0 bases from J, with 6 bases between. CDR3 length equals 14 residues. Per germline, CDR1 MDHEN and CDR2 SYDVKM. Full variable domain (outside the CDR3, taken from reference TRBV28 and TRBJ1-1): DVKVTQSSRYLVKRTGEKVFLECVQDMDHENMFWYRQDPGLGLRLIYFSYDVKMKEKGDIPEGYSVSREKKERFSLILESASTNQTSMYLCASSLSQMNTEAFFGQGTRLTVV.

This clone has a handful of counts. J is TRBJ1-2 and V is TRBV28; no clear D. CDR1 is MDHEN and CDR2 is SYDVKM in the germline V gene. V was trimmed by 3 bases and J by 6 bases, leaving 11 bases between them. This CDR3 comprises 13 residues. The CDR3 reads CASSLQASDGYTF. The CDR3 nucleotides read TGTGCCAGCAGTTTGCAGGCCTCGGATGGCTACACCTTC.

CDR3 amino acids: CASSFVQYGYTF. The CDR3 DNA reads as TGTGCCAGCAGTTTCGTCCAGTATGGCTACACCTTC. The V and J genes are TRBV28 and TRBJ1-2; D is uncertain. Germline-derived CDR1 and CDR2 are MDHEN and SYDVKM. The CDR3 loop spans 12 amino acids. The V and J ends lost 3 bases and 5 bases respectively, with 7 bases between them.

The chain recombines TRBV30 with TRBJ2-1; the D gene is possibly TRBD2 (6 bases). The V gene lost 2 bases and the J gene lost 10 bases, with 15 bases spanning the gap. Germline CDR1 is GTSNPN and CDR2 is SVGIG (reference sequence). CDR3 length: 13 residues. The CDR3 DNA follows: TGTGCCTGGAGTATCCGGGGAGGATCCGAGCAGTTCTTC. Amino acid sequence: CAWSIRGGSEQFF.

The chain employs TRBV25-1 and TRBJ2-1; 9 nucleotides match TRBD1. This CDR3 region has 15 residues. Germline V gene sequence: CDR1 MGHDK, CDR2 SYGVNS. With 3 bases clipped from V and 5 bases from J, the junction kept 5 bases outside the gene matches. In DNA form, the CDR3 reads TGTGCCAGCAGTGATACCGGGACAGGGAACAATGAGCAGTTCTTC. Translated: CASSDTGTGNNEQFF.

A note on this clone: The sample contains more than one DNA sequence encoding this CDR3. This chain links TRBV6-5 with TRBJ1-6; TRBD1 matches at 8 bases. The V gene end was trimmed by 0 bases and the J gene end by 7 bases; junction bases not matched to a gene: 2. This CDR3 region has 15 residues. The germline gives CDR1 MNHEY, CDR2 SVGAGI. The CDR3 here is CASSYSGQGNSPLHF. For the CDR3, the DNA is TGTGCCAGCAGTTACTCAGGACAGGGAAATTCACCCCTCCACTTT.

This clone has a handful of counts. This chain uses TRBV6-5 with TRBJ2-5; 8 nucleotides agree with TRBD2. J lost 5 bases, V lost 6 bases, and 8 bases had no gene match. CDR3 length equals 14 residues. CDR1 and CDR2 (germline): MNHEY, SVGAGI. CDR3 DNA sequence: TGTGCCAGCAGGGCCGGCGGGGGGTCGGAGACCCAGTACTTC. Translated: CASRAGGGSETQYF.

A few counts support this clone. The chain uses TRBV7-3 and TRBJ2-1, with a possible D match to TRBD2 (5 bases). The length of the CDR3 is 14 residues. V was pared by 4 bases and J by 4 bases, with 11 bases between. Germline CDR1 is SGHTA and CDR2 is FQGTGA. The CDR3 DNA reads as TGTGCCAGCAGCTCAACCCGGGATTACAATGAGCAGTTCTTC. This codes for CASSSTRDYNEQFF.

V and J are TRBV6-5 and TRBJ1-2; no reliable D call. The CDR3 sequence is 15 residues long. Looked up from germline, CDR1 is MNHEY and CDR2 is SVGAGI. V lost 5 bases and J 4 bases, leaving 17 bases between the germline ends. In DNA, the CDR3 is TGTGCCAGCAGTCCCCGCCAGACGGAGGGCTATGGCTACACCTTC. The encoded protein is CASSPRQTEGYGYTF.

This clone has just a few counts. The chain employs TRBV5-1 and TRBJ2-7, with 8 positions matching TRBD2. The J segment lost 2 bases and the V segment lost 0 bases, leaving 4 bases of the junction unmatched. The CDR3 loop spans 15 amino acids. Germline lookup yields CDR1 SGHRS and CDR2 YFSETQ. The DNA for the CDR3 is TGCGCCAGCAGCTTGGATACTAGCGGAGCCTACGAGCAGTACTTC. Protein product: CASSLDTSGAYEQYF.

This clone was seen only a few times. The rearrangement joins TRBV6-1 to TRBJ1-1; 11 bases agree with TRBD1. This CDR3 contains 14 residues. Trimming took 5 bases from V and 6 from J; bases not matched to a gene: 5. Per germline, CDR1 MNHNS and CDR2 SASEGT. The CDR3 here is CASSPADRGPEAFF. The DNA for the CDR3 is TGTGCCAGCAGTCCCGCGGACAGGGGGCCTGAAGCTTTCTTT.

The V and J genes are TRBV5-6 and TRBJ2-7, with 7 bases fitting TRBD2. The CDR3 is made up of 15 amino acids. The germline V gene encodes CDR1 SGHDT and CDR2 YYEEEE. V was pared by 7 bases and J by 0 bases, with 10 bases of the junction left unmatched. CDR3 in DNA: TGTGCCAGCTGGCTGGGGCGGGAGAGCTCCTACGAGCAGTACTTC. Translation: CASWLGRESSYEQYF.

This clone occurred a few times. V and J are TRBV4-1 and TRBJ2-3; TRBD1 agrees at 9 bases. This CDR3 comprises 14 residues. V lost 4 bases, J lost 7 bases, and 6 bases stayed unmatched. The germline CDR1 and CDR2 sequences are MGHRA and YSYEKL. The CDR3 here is CASSPRQGGYTQYF. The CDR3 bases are TGCGCCAGCAGCCCACGACAGGGGGGATATACGCAGTATTTT.